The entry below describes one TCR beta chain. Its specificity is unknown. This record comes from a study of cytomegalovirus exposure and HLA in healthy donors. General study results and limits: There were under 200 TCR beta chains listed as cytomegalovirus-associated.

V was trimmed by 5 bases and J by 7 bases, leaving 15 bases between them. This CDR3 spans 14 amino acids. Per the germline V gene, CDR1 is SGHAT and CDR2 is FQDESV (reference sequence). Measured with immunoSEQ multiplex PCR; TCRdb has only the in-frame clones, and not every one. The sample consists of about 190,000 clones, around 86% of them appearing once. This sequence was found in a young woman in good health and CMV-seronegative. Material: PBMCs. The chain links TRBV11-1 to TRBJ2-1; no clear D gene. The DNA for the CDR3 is TGTGCCAGCAGCCCCGGGTCCCTTAAGAATGAGCAGTTCTTC. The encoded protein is CASSPGSLKNEQFF. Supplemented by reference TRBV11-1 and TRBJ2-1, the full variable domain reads EAEVAQSPRYKITEKSQAVAFWCDPISGHATLYWYRQILGQGPELLVQFQDESVVDDSQLPKDRFSAERLKGVDSTLKIQPAELGDSAMYLCASSPGSLKNEQFFGPGTRLTVL.